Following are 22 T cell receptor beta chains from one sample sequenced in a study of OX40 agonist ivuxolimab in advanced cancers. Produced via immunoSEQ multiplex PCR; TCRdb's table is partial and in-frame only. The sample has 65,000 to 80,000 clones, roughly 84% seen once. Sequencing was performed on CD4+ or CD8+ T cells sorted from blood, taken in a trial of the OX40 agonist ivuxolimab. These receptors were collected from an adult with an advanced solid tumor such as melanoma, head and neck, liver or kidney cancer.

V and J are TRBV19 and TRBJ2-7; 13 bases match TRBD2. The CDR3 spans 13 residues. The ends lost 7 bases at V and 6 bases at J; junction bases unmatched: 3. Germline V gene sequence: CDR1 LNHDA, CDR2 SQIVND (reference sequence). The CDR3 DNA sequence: TGTGCCAGTATGCGGACTAGCGGGAGCGAGCAGTACTTC. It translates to CASMRTSGSEQYF.

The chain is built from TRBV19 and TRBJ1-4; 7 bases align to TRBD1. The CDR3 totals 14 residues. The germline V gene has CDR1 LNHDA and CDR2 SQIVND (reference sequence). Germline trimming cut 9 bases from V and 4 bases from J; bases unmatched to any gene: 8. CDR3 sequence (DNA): TGTGCCAGCAGAAGGGGACAGCATAATGAAAAACTGTTTTTT. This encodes CASRRGQHNEKLFF.

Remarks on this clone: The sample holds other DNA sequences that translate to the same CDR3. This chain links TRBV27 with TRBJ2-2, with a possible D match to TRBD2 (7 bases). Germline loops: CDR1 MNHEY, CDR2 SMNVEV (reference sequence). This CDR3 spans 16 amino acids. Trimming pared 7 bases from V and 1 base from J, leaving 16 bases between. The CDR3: CASKGGDGQNTGELFF. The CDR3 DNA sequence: TGTGCCAGCAAGGGGGGGGATGGACAGAACACCGGGGAGCTGTTTTTT.

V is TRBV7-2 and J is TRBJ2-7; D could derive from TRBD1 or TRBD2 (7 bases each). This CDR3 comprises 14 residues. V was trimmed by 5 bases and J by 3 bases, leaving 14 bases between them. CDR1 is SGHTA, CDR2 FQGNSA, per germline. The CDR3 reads CASSPGGGHYEQYF. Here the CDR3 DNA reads TGTGCCAGCAGCCCAGGGGGGGGACACTACGAGCAGTACTTC.

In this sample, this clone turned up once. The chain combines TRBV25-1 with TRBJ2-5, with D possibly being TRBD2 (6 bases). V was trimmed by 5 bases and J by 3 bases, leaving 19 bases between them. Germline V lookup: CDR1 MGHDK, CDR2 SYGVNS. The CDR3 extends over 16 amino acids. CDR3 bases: TGTGCCAGCAGTCCCCCCAAAGCGGGCACTAAAGAGACCCAGTACTTC. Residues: CASSPPKAGTKETQYF.

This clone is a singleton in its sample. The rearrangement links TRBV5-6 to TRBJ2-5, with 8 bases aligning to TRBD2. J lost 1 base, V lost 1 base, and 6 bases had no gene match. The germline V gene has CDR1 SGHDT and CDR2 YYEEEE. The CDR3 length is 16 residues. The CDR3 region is CASSLRGTSGQETQYF. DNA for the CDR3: TGTGCCAGCAGCTTGAGGGGAACTAGCGGCCAAGAGACCCAGTACTTC.

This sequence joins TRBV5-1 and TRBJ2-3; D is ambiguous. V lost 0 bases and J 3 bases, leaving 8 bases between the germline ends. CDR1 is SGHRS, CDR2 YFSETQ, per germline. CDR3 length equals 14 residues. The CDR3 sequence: CASSLAWSTDTQYF. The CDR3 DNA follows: TGCGCCAGCAGCTTGGCCTGGTCTACAGATACGCAGTATTTT.

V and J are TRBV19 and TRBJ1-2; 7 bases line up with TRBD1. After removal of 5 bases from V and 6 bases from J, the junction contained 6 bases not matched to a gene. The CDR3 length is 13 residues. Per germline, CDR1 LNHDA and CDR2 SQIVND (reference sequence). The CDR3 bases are TGTGCCAGTAGTGAACAGGGGTTGGATGGCTACACCTTC. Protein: CASSEQGLDGYTF.

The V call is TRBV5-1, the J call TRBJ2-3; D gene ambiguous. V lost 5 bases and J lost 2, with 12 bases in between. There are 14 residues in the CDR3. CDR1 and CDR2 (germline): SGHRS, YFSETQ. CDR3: CASRAGLSTDTQYF. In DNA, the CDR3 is TGCGCCAGCAGGGCAGGCCTATCCACAGATACGCAGTATTTT. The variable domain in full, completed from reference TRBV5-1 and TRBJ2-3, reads KAGVTQTPRYLIKTRGQQVTLSCSPISGHRSVSWYQQTPGQGLQFLFEYFSETQRNKGNFPGRFSGRQFSNSRSEMNVSTLELGDSALYLCASRAGLSTDTQYFGPGTRLTVL.

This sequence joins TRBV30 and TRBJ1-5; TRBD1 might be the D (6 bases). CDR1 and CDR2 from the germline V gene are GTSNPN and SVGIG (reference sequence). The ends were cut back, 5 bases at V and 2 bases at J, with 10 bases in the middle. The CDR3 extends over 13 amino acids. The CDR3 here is CAWLQGRNQPQHF. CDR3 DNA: TGTGCCTGGTTACAGGGACGCAATCAGCCCCAGCATTTT.

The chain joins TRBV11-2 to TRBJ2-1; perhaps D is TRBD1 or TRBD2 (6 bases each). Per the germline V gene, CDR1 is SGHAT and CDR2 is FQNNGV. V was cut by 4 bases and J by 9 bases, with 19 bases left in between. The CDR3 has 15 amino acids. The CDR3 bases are TGTGCCAGCAGCTCCGCAACTAGCTTGGGGGCTGAGCAGTTCTTC. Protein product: CASSSATSLGAEQFF.

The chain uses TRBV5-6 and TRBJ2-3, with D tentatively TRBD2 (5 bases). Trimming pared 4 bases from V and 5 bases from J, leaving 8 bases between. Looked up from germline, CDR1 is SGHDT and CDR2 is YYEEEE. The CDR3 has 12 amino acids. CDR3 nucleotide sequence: TGTGCCAGCAGCCTCGGGGAAGATACGCAGTATTTT. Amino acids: CASSLGEDTQYF.

CDR3 in amino acids: CASRPGSLNTGELFF. The CDR3 region has the DNA TGTGCCAGTAGACCCGGCTCGCTGAACACCGGGGAGCTGTTTTTT. The V and J genes are TRBV19 and TRBJ2-2; D not resolved. Germline values: CDR1 LNHDA, CDR2 SQIVND (reference sequence). The CDR3 sequence is 15 residues long. The V and J ends lost 6 bases and 1 base respectively, with 12 bases between them.

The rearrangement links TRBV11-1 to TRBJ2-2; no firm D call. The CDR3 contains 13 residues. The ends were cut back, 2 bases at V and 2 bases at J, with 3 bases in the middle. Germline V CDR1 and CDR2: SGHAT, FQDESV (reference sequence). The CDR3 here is CASSLLNTGELFF. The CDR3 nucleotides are TGTGCCAGCAGCTTACTTAACACCGGGGAGCTGTTTTTT.

In DNA, the CDR3 is TGCGCCAGCAGCCATGAAGAGCTAGGGGACGCGGAGACCCAGTACTTC. It encodes CASSHEELGDAETQYF. The chain couples TRBV4-1 to TRBJ2-5; D could derive from TRBD1 or TRBD2 (5 bases each). V lost 3 bases and J lost 5, with 19 bases in between. There are 16 residues in the CDR3. Germline lookup yields CDR1 MGHRA and CDR2 YSYEKL.

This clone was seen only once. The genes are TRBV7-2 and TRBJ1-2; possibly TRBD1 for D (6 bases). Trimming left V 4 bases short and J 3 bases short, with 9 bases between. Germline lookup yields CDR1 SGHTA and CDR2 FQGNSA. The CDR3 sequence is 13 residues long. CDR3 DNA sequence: TGTGCCAGCAGCTCCGGACAGCACTATGGCTACACCTTC. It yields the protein CASSSGQHYGYTF.

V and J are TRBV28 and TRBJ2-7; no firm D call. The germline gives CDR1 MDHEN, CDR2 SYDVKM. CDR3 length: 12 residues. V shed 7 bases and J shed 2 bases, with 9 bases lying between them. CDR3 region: CASMVSTYEQYF. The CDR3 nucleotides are TGTGCCAGCATGGTTTCTACCTACGAGCAGTACTTC.

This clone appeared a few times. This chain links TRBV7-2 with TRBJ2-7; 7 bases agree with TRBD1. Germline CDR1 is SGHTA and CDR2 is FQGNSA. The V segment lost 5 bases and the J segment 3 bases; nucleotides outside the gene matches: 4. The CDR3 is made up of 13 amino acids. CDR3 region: CASSRDSSYEQYF. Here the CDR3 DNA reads TGTGCCAGCAGCCGGGACAGTAGCTACGAGCAGTACTTC.

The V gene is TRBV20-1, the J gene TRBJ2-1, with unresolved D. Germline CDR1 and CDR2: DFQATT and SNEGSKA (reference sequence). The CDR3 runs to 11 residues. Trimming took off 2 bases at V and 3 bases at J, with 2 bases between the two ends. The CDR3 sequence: CSARIYNEQFF. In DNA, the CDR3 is TGCAGTGCTAGAATCTACAATGAGCAGTTCTTC.

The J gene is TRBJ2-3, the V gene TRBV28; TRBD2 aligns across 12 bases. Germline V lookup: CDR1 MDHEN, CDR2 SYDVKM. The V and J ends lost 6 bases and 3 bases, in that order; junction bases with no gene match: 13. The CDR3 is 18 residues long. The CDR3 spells CASSRLSPGLAGTDTQYF. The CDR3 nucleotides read TGTGCCAGCAGCAGACTTTCACCGGGACTAGCGGGTACAGATACGCAGTATTTT.

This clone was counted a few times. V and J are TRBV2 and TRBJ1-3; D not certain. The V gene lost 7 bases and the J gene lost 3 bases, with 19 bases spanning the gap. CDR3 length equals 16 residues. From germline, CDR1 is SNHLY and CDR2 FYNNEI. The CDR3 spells CASTSQRRKDGNTIYF. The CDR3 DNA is TGTGCCAGCACCTCGCAGAGGAGAAAGGATGGAAACACCATATATTTT.

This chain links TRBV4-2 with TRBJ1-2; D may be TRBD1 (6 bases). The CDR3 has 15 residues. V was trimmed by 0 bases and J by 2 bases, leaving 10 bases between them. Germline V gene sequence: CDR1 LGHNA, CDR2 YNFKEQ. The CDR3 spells CASSQEKGGNYGYTF. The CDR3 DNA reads TGTGCCAGCAGCCAAGAAAAAGGGGGAAACTATGGCTACACCTTC.